A selection of T cell receptor beta chains follows, all from one sample in a study of human T cells and chemical hapten exposure. TCRdb re-analysed the RACE reads in MiXCR, keeping a single row per CDR3 protein. The table lists approximately 71,000 distinct CDR3 sequences, 9.8% of them singletons. Sequenced here: whole blood, sampled in connection with sensitization to the hapten diphenylcyclopropenone (DPC). The source is a woman aged 40 to 50 with alopecia areata. Some clones in this sample may be carry-over from other donors' samples. Each CDR3 is given with its conserved first and last residue. A D gene is named only where the DNA matches it firmly. Part of the rows lack a size; the others show once, few, many or a class for expanded clones.

v_gene: TRBV6-2/TRBV6-3; abundance: many; d_gene: TRBD1; j_gene: TRBJ2-7; CDR3nt: TGTGCCAGCAGTTACCCCAACCCGGGTGAGCAGGGGGTACTCGAGGAGCAGTACTTC; CDR3aa: CASSYPNPGEQGVLEEQYF
v_gene: TRBV6-6; abundance: few; d_gene: TRBD1; j_gene: TRBJ1-2; CDR3nt: TGTGCCAGCAGTTATGGGGACAGAAACTATGGCTACACCTTC; CDR3aa: CASSYGDRNYGYTF
v_gene: TRBV6-2/TRBV6-3; abundance: many; d_gene: TRBD1; j_gene: TRBJ2-4; CDR3nt: TGTGCCAGCAGTTACTCGAGGACAGGGGCCAAAAACATTCAGTACTTC; CDR3aa: CASSYSRTGAKNIQYF
v_gene: TRBV7-2; abundance: few; d_gene: NA; j_gene: TRBJ2-2; CDR3nt: TGTGCCAGCAGCTTAGACCCGGACACCGGGGAGCTGTTTTTT; CDR3aa: CASSLDPDTGELFF
v_gene: TRBV25-1; abundance: many; d_gene: NA; j_gene: TRBJ2-7; CDR3nt: TGTGCCAGCAGTGGGGGTTACGAGCAGTACTTC; CDR3aa: CASSGGYEQYF
v_gene: TRBV29-1; abundance: few; d_gene: NA; j_gene: TRBJ1-2; CDR3nt: TGCAGCGTCCCGAGACCGGATGGCTACACCTTC; CDR3aa: CSVPRPDGYTF
v_gene: TRBV7-8; abundance: many; d_gene: TRBD1; j_gene: TRBJ2-3; CDR3nt: TGTGCCAGCAGCTTATTTTTTGAGGGGACAGAGCCGCAGTATTTT; CDR3aa: CASSLFFEGTEPQYF
v_gene: TRBV12-3/TRBV12-4; abundance: many; d_gene: NA; j_gene: TRBJ1-1; CDR3nt: TGTGCCAGCAGGCAGGTGATGAACACTGAAGCTTTCTTT; CDR3aa: CASRQVMNTEAFF
v_gene: TRBV4-3; abundance: NA; d_gene: NA; j_gene: TRBJ1-5; CDR3nt: TGCGCCAGCAGCCAAGACTCAGATAGCAATCAGCCCCAGCATTTT; CDR3aa: CASSQDSDSNQPQHF
v_gene: TRBV7-8; abundance: many; d_gene: NA; j_gene: TRBJ1-5; CDR3nt: TGTGCCAGCAGCTTAGCCCGAACTAGCAATCAGCCCCAGCATTTT; CDR3aa: CASSLARTSNQPQHF
v_gene: TRBV12-3/TRBV12-4; abundance: many; d_gene: NA; j_gene: TRBJ1-2; CDR3nt: TGTGCCATACGAATGGGACTGCCGTGGAGCTACACCTTC; CDR3aa: CAIRMGLPWSYTF
v_gene: TRBV29-1; abundance: NA; d_gene: TRBD1; j_gene: TRBJ1-2; CDR3nt: TGCAGCGTTGTTACAGGGGGCGCGATTAGCTACACCTTC; CDR3aa: CSVVTGGAISYTF
v_gene: TRBV7-6; abundance: few; d_gene: NA; j_gene: TRBJ2-7; CDR3nt: TGTGCCAGCAGCCCGGACAGTCCGACAACCTACGAGCAGTACTTC; CDR3aa: CASSPDSPTTYEQYF
v_gene: TRBV30; abundance: NA; d_gene: TRBD1; j_gene: TRBJ1-1; CDR3nt: TGTGCCTGGAGGACAAGGGACAGGGCGGGGGAGGCTTTCTTT; CDR3aa: CAWRTRDRAGEAFF
v_gene: TRBV7-2; abundance: many; d_gene: NA; j_gene: TRBJ2-6; CDR3nt: TGTGCCAGCAGCCTAAACCAAAGGCCAGGGGCCAACGTCCTGACTTTC; CDR3aa: CASSLNQRPGANVLTF
v_gene: TRBV24-1; abundance: NA; d_gene: NA; j_gene: TRBJ1-6; CDR3nt: TGTGCCACCAGTGATTGGGGCCTGGGGCGCCGAGGCAATTCACCCCTCCACTTT; CDR3aa: CATSDWGLGRRGNSPLHF
v_gene: TRBV18; abundance: NA; d_gene: NA; j_gene: TRBJ1-4; CDR3nt: TGTGCCAGCTCACCGACCCCCCTGGCAAAACTGTTTTTT; CDR3aa: CASSPTPLAKLFF
v_gene: TRBV10-3; abundance: many; d_gene: TRBD2; j_gene: TRBJ2-5; CDR3nt: TGTGCCACCCGGACTAGCGGGGGGGCCGAGACCCAGTACTTC; CDR3aa: CATRTSGGAETQYF
v_gene: TRBV13; abundance: few; d_gene: NA; j_gene: TRBJ1-4; CDR3nt: TGTGCCAGCAGCTTAGGCCAAGGCCTGGACAGTAATAATGAAAAACTGTTTTTT; CDR3aa: CASSLGQGLDSNNEKLFF
v_gene: TRBV7-2; abundance: few; d_gene: TRBD1; j_gene: TRBJ2-3; CDR3nt: TGTGCCAGCAGCACACCTCGACAGGGGTGGAGCACAGATACGCAGTATTTT; CDR3aa: CASSTPRQGWSTDTQYF
v_gene: TRBV4-1; abundance: medium-sized; d_gene: NA; j_gene: TRBJ1-5; CDR3nt: TGCGCCAGCAGCCAAGAAGGACGGGGGTATCAGCCCCAGCATTTT; CDR3aa: CASSQEGRGYQPQHF
v_gene: TRBV6-5; abundance: few; d_gene: NA; j_gene: TRBJ1-3; CDR3nt: TGTGCCAGCAGTTACGTGGGGGGAAACACCATATATTTT; CDR3aa: CASSYVGGNTIYF
v_gene: TRBV4-2; abundance: NA; d_gene: TRBD2; j_gene: TRBJ2-5; CDR3nt: TGTGCCAGCAGCCAAGGGCTAGCGGGGGTGGAAGAGACCCAGTACTTC; CDR3aa: CASSQGLAGVEETQYF
v_gene: TRBV11-2; abundance: NA; d_gene: TRBD1; j_gene: TRBJ2-7; CDR3nt: TGTGCCAGCAGCTTAGATAGATGGGACAGGGGCGACTACGAGCAGTACTTC; CDR3aa: CASSLDRWDRGDYEQYF
v_gene: TRBV7-7; abundance: NA; d_gene: TRBD1; j_gene: TRBJ2-5; CDR3nt: TGTGCTACCACCCGGGACAGGGGGACGGCGGAGACCCAGTACTTC; CDR3aa: CATTRDRGTAETQYF
v_gene: TRBV5-1; abundance: NA; d_gene: NA; j_gene: TRBJ2-2; CDR3nt: TGCGCCAGCGGCATCGTGGTCGCCGGGACCGGGGAGCTGTTTTTT; CDR3aa: CASGIVVAGTGELFF
v_gene: TRBV7-3; abundance: many; d_gene: TRBD2; j_gene: TRBJ2-5; CDR3nt: TGTGCCAGCAGCTTAAGGCGGGGGGATGAGACCCAGTACTTC; CDR3aa: CASSLRRGDETQYF
v_gene: TRBV6-4; abundance: NA; d_gene: NA; j_gene: TRBJ2-2; CDR3nt: TGTGCCAGCAGCCTCGACACCACCGGGGAGCTGTTTTTT; CDR3aa: CASSLDTTGELFF
v_gene: TRBV6-6; abundance: many; d_gene: NA; j_gene: TRBJ2-2; CDR3nt: TGTGCCAGCAGTGTAGGACAGTTGAACACCGGGGAGCTGTTTTTT; CDR3aa: CASSVGQLNTGELFF
v_gene: TRBV30; abundance: many; d_gene: TRBD1; j_gene: TRBJ1-5; CDR3nt: TGTGCCTGGAGCAGGGGGGACAATCAGCCCCAGCATTTT; CDR3aa: CAWSRGDNQPQHF
v_gene: TRBV12-3/TRBV12-4; abundance: many; d_gene: TRBD2; j_gene: TRBJ2-1; CDR3nt: TGTGCCAGCAGTCCAAGCGGGGGAGAGTACAATGAGCAGTTCTTC; CDR3aa: CASSPSGGEYNEQFF
v_gene: TRBV10-3; abundance: NA; d_gene: NA; j_gene: TRBJ2-5; CDR3nt: TGTGCCATCAGCCGGACAGTCGAAGAGACCCAGTACTTC; CDR3aa: CAISRTVEETQYF